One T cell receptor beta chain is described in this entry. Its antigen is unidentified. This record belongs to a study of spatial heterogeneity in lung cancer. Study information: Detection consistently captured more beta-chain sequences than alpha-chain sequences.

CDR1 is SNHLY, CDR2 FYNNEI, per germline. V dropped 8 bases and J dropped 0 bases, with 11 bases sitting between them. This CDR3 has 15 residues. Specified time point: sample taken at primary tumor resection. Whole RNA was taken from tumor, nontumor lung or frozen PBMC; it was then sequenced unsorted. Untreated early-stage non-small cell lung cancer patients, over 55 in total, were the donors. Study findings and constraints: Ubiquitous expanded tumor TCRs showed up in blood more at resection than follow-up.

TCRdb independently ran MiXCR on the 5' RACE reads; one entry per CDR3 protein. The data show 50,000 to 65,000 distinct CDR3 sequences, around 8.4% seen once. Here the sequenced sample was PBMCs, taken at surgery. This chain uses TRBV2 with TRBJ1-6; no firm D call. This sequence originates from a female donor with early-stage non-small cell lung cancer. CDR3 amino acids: CASLLQSSYNSPLHF. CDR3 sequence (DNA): TGTGCCAGCCTCCTACAGAGCTCCTATAATTCACCCCTCCACTTT.